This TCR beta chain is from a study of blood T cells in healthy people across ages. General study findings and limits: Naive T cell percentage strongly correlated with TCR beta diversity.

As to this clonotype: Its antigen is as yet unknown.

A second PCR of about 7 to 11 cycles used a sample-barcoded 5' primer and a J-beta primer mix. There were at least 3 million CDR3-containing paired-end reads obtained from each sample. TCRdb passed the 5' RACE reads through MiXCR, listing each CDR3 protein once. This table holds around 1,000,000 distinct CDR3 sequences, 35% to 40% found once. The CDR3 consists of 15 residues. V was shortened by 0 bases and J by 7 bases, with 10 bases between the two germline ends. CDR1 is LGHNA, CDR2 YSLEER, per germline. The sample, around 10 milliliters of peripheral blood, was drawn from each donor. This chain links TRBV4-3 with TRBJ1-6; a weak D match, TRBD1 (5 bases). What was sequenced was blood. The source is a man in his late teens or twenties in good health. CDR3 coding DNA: TGCGCCAGCAGCCAAGATAGGGACGGGAATTCACCCCTCCACTTT. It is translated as CASSQDRDGNSPLHF.